This T cell receptor beta chain was identified in a study of T cells after posttransplantation cyclophosphamide. Study outcomes and limitations: TRB clonality was highly associated with recipient CMV seropositivity and reactivation. TRB overlap between skin or GI tissue T cells and blood was limited. Donor-recipient repertoire similarity was low at 1-2 months, rising over year one.

On this clone: Antigen: not known.

This related bone marrow graft donor gave peripheral blood on the day of marrow donation. Per the germline V gene, CDR1 is ENHRY and CDR2 is SYGVKD. V shed 5 bases and J 4 bases; nucleotides not matched to a gene: 9. This CDR3 comprises 15 residues. The assay was immunoSEQ multiplex PCR, and TCRdb's table has in-frame clones only and misses some. In the table there are tens of thousands of clones, approximately 94% of which are singletons. This TCR derives from a woman in her 30s in good health and a related stem cell transplant donor. Sequenced sample: PBMCs. V and J are TRBV10-3 and TRBJ2-3, with 7 bases that match TRBD1. The CDR3 spells CAISSDRVSPDTQYF. The CDR3, as DNA: TGTGCCATCAGTTCCGACAGGGTTAGCCCAGATACGCAGTATTTT.